A selection of T cell receptor beta chains follows, all from one sample in a study of blood T cell repertoires in COVID-19. The repertoire was sequenced with immunoSEQ multiplex PCR; TCRdb's copy has only in-frame clones and lacks some. The sample comprises 70,000 to 90,000 clones, around 85% of which are singletons, and 9.6% rests with the top ten. Material: peripheral blood. These receptors were collected from a man aged 50 or older with COVID-19, enrolled during active disease. The CDR3 runs from the conserved cysteine through the conserved F or W. The D gene is left open where the match is weak. A row's size may be missing; if present it is once, few, many or a size class.

size | D | J | V | CDR3 | DNA
- | - | TRBJ2-4 | TRBV5-1 | CASSLEGVSKNIQYF | TGCGCCAGCAGCTTGGAGGGAGTGTCCAAAAACATTCAGTACTTC
- | - | TRBJ2-3 | TRBV7-8 | CASSTTPNTDTQYF | TGTGCCAGCAGCACGACACCCAATACAGATACGCAGTATTTT
few | - | TRBJ1-5 | TRBV5-1 | CASSLGPEEFQPQHF | TGCGCCAGCAGCTTGGGACCCGAGGAGTTTCAGCCCCAGCATTTT
- | - | TRBJ2-1 | TRBV5-1 | CASSSQGYNEQFF | TGCGCCAGCAGCTCCCAGGGTTACAATGAGCAGTTCTTC
- | - | TRBJ2-3 | TRBV10-3 | CALSWSENGAQYF | TGTGCCCTCTCCTGGTCGGAAAACGGGGCGCAGTATTTT
- | TRBD1 | TRBJ1-1 | TRBV19 | CASSIRQGGGMNTEAFF | TGTGCCAGTAGTATCAGACAGGGCGGTGGAATGAACACTGAAGCTTTCTTT
- | TRBD1 | TRBJ1-1 | TRBV5-1 | CASSWGQAGTEAFF | TGCGCCAGCAGCTGGGGACAGGCGGGGACTGAAGCTTTCTTT
- | TRBD1 | TRBJ2-1 | TRBV27 | CASSLGQTQVDNEQFF | TGTGCCAGCAGTTTGGGACAGACCCAAGTGGACAATGAGCAGTTCTTC
once | TRBD1 | TRBJ2-3 | TRBV6-6 | CASSYGDRFLTDTQYF | TGTGCCAGCAGTTACGGGGACAGATTCCTCACAGATACGCAGTATTTT
once | - | TRBJ2-3 | TRBV7-9 | CASSYPSSGVTDTQYF | TGTGCCAGCAGCTACCCTAGTTCCGGCGTAACAGATACGCAGTATTTT
- | - | TRBJ2-5 | TRBV28 | CASSLLTVQETQYF | TGTGCCAGCAGTTTATTGACAGTCCAGGAGACCCAGTACTTC
- | TRBD2 | TRBJ2-3 | TRBV6-5 | CASNRLAGSTDTQYF | TGTGCCAGTAACCGACTAGCGGGAAGCACAGATACGCAGTATTTT
- | TRBD2 | TRBJ2-7 | TRBV28 | CASSFSGRTAYEQYF | TGTGCCAGCAGCTTTAGCGGGAGGACGGCCTACGAGCAGTACTTC
- | - | TRBJ2-2 | TRBV9 | CASSVREGGTGELFF | TGTGCCAGCAGCGTGAGAGAGGGTGGGACCGGGGAGCTGTTTTTT
- | TRBD1 | TRBJ2-5 | TRBV28 | CASSSSPQGVAQYF | TGTGCCAGCAGTTCGTCCCCGCAGGGGGTCGCCCAGTACTTC
- | - | TRBJ2-5 | TRBV7-8 | CASSLVGAAETQYF | TGTGCCAGCAGCTTAGTTGGAGCTGCAGAGACCCAGTACTTC
- | TRBD2 | TRBJ2-1 | TRBV7-3 | CASSGGRAQDNEQFF | TGTGCCAGCAGCGGGGGGAGGGCCCAGGACAATGAGCAGTTCTTC
- | - | TRBJ2-7 | TRBV6-5 | CASSYSSQAGEQYF | TGTGCCAGCAGTTACTCGTCACAGGCCGGCGAGCAGTACTTC
- | - | TRBJ1-2 | TRBV7-3 | CASSSQPTEPPAF | TGTGCCAGCAGCTCCCAACCGACGGAGCCCCCTGCTTTC
- | TRBD2 | TRBJ2-1 | TRBV7-2 | CASRRSGRDEQFF | TGTGCCAGCAGACGAAGCGGGAGGGATGAGCAGTTCTTC
once | - | TRBJ2-2 | TRBV5-6 | CASSLVGAYTGELFF | TGTGCCAGCAGCCTCGTGGGGGCATATACCGGGGAGCTGTTTTTT
- | TRBD2 | TRBJ2-7 | TRBV29-1 | CSVGSGIDYEQYF | TGCAGCGTTGGTAGCGGGATTGACTACGAGCAGTACTTC
- | TRBD1 | TRBJ2-7 | TRBV18 | CASSPSFSLGTGTYYEQYF | TGTGCCAGCTCACCATCATTTAGTTTGGGGACAGGGACCTACTACGAGCAGTACTTC
once | - | TRBJ2-1 | TRBV18 | CASSPIASLYNEQFF | TGTGCCAGCTCACCTATAGCGAGCTTGTACAATGAGCAGTTCTTC
- | - | TRBJ1-1 | TRBV30 | CAWSVRGNTEAFF | TGTGCCTGGAGTGTACGGGGAAACACTGAAGCTTTCTTT
- | - | TRBJ1-5 | TRBV4-2 | CASSQDPGPGNQPQHF | TGTGCCAGCAGCCAAGATCCAGGTCCGGGCAATCAGCCCCAGCATTTT
- | TRBD2 | TRBJ2-1 | TRBV19 | CASRVLAGDSYNEQFF | TGTGCCAGTAGAGTACTAGCGGGAGACTCCTACAATGAGCAGTTCTTC
- | TRBD2 | TRBJ2-7 | TRBV5-1 | CASSFLAGRSREQYF | TGCGCCAGCAGCTTTCTAGCGGGACGGAGTCGCGAGCAGTACTTC
once | TRBD1 | TRBJ2-1 | TRBV15 | CATSLRTGYHEQFF | TGTGCCACCAGCTTAAGGACAGGGTATCATGAGCAGTTCTTC
few | TRBD1 | TRBJ1-1 | TRBV11-2 | CASKQIEGATAAFF | TGTGCCAGCAAACAGATCGAGGGGGCTACGGCGGCTTTCTTT
- | - | TRBJ1-1 | TRBV5-1 | CASSLSQGRTEAFF | TGCGCCAGCAGCTTGAGCCAGGGTCGGACTGAAGCTTTCTTT
- | - | TRBJ1-1 | TRBV21-1 | CASSKGGAGRTEAFF | TGTGCCAGCAGCAAAGGAGGGGCAGGGAGGACTGAAGCTTTCTTT
- | TRBD2 | TRBJ2-1 | TRBV14 | CASSQALAGYNEQFF | TGTGCCAGCAGCCAAGCGCTAGCGGGATACAATGAGCAGTTCTTC
- | TRBD1 | TRBJ1-5 | TRBV30 | CAWGETGTGDNQPQHF | TGTGCCTGGGGTGAGACCGGGACAGGTGATAATCAGCCCCAGCATTTT
- | - | TRBJ1-4 | TRBV20-1 | CSAPGGEKLFF | TGCAGTGCTCCGGGGGGGGAAAAACTGTTTTTT
- | TRBD1 | TRBJ1-5 | TRBV19 | CASSLGQGGPSNQPQHF | TGTGCCAGTAGTCTAGGACAGGGGGGCCCGAGCAATCAGCCCCAGCATTTT
- | TRBD1 | TRBJ2-6 | TRBV28 | CASSYGTAEFSGANVLTF | TGTGCCAGCAGTTACGGGACAGCCGAATTCTCTGGGGCCAACGTCCTGACTTTC
- | TRBD1 | TRBJ1-4 | TRBV5-6 | CASSPGNRGVAKLFF | TGTGCCAGCAGCCCAGGTAACAGGGGCGTCGCAAAACTGTTTTTT
once | - | TRBJ1-5 | TRBV21-1 | CASSSGTADYSNQPQHF | TGTGCCAGCTCCTCTGGGACAGCGGATTATAGCAATCAGCCCCAGCATTTT
few | - | TRBJ2-7 | TRBV7-8 | CASSPAYEQYF | TGTGCCAGCAGCCCAGCCTACGAGCAGTACTTC
once | TRBD2 | TRBJ2-4 | TRBV11-2 | CASSSTSGRAKNIQYF | TGTGCCAGCAGCTCCACTAGCGGGAGGGCCAAAAACATTCAGTACTTC
- | - | TRBJ1-5 | TRBV19 | CASSPNSDQPQHF | TGTGCCAGTAGCCCGAATAGCGATCAGCCCCAGCATTTT
- | - | TRBJ2-7 | TRBV9 | CASSVGGEPVYEQYF | TGTGCCAGCAGCGTAGGGGGGGAACCCGTCTACGAGCAGTACTTC
once | TRBD2 | TRBJ2-7 | TRBV4-1 | CASSQIDMGLATGEQYF | TGCGCCAGCAGCCAAATAGACATGGGACTAGCTACGGGTGAGCAGTACTTC
- | - | TRBJ1-6 | TRBV30 | CAWMDSNNSPLHF | TGTGCCTGGATGGACAGTAATAATTCACCCCTCCACTTT
- | - | TRBJ2-1 | TRBV7-6 | CASSFLQGGYNEQFF | TGTGCCAGCAGCTTTTTGCAGGGGGGATACAATGAGCAGTTCTTC
- | TRBD1 | TRBJ1-1 | TRBV13 | CASSLDRGGEAFF | TGTGCCAGCAGCTTAGACAGGGGTGGTGAAGCTTTCTTT
- | - | TRBJ1-2 | TRBV25-1 | CASSGGTDYGYTF | TGTGCCAGCAGTGGCGGGACGGATTATGGCTACACCTTC
- | - | TRBJ1-2 | TRBV28 | CASSFQGRYGYTF | TGTGCCAGCAGTTTTCAGGGGCGGTATGGCTACACCTTC
- | - | TRBJ2-1 | TRBV3-1/TRBV3-2 | CASSQVGSGSSYNEQFF | TGTGCCAGCAGCCAAGTGGGCAGCGGCAGCTCCTACAATGAGCAGTTCTTC
- | TRBD1 | TRBJ1-3 | TRBV7-9 | CASSYGDRGLRDTIYF | TGTGCCAGTAGCTACGGGGACAGGGGTCTTCGCGACACCATATATTTT
- | - | TRBJ2-7 | TRBV5-6 | CASSWGTGSEQYF | TGTGCCAGCAGCTGGGGAACAGGAAGCGAGCAGTACTTC
- | - | TRBJ1-1 | TRBV18 | CASSPRTPPEAFF | TGTGCCAGCTCACCCAGGACACCCCCTGAAGCTTTCTTT